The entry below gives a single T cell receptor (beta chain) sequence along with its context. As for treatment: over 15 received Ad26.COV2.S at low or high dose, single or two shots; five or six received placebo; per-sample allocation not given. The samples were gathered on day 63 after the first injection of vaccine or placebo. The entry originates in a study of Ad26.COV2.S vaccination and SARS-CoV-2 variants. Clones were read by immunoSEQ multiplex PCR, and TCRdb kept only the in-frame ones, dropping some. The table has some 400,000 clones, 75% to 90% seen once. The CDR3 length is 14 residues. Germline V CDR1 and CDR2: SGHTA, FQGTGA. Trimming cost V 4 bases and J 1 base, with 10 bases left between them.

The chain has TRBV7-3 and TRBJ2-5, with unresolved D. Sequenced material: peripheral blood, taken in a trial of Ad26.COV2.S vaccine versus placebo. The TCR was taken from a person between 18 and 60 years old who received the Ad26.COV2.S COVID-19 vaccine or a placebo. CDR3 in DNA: TGTGCCAGCAGCTCCGGATCACCCCAAGAGACCCAGTACTTC. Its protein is CASSSGSPQETQYF. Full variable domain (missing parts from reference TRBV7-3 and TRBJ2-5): GAGVSQTPSNKVTEKGKYVELRCDPISGHTALYWYRQSLGQGPEFLIYFQGTGAADDSGLPNDRFFAVRPEGSVSTLKIQRTERGDSAVYLCASSSGSPQETQYFGPGTRLLVL.